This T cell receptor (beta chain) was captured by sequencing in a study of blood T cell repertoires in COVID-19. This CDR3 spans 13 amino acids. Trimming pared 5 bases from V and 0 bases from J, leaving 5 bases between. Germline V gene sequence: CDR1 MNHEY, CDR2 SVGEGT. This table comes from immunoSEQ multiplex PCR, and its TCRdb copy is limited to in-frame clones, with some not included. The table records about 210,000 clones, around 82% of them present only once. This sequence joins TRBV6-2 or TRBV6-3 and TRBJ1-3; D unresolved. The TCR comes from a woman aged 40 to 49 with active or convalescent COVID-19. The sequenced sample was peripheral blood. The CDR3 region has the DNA TGTGCCAGCAGTCTGAGCTCTGGAAACACCATATATTTT. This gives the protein CASSLSSGNTIYF.